The 26 T cell receptor beta chains given below trace back to one sample, sequenced in a study of T-cell memory formation after mild COVID-19. Via MiXCR, TCRdb re-called the 5' RACE reads, giving one row per CDR3 protein. Of approximately 150,000 distinct CDR3 sequences detected, about 19% appear once; the ten largest clones hold around 2.5%. What was sequenced was PBMCs or a T cell subset sorted from them (not recorded which). The receptors stem from an adult woman who had mild COVID-19 (a few samples of this study predate the infection). Cell type and time point are not known.

This chain connects TRBV3-1 to TRBJ2-1; TRBD2 agrees at 8 bases. The length of the CDR3 is 16 residues. With V trimmed by 0 bases and J by 6 bases, 7 bases remained unmatched. The germline gives CDR1 LGHDT, CDR2 YNNKEL (reference sequence). In DNA form, the CDR3 reads TGTGCCAGCAGCCAAGAGTTCGAGCGGGGGTTCAATGAGCAGTTCTTC. It yields the protein CASSQEFERGFNEQFF.

The chain couples TRBV4-3 to TRBJ2-1, with 10 bases lining up with TRBD1. CDR1 and CDR2 (germline): LGHNA, YSLEER. V shed 5 bases, J shed 5 bases, and the junction held 9 bases outside the gene matches. The CDR3 is made up of 16 amino acids. As DNA, the CDR3 is TGCGCCAGCAGCGCTTCGGTCGGACAGGGGGACAATGAGCAGTTCTTC. This translates into CASSASVGQGDNEQFF.

The CDR3 region is CASKPTRGSYEQYF. The DNA of the CDR3 is TGTGCCAGTAAGCCGACTAGAGGATCTTACGAGCAGTACTTC. The J gene is TRBJ2-7, the V gene TRBV19; weak D call: TRBD2 (6 bases). In germline, CDR1 is LNHDA, CDR2 SQIVND (reference sequence). Trimming stripped 7 bases from V and 4 bases from J, with 17 bases between. The CDR3 sequence is 14 residues long.

This clonotype was seen a handful of times. The V call is TRBV2, the J call TRBJ2-7, with TRBD1 matching over 7 bases. The CDR3 extends over 13 amino acids. Trimming cost V 5 bases and J 3 bases; bases outside gene matches: 4. CDR1 is SNHLY and CDR2 is FYNNEI in the germline V gene. CDR3 region: CASSRDRIYEQYF. Here the CDR3 DNA reads TGTGCCAGCAGTAGGGACAGAATCTACGAGCAGTACTTC.

There are a few counts of this clonotype. One end of the junction varies from germline; a read error may be responsible. The V gene is TRBV3-1, the J gene TRBJ1-6; unclear D gene. This CDR3 has 15 residues. The germline CDR1 and CDR2 sequences are LGHDT and YNNKEL (reference sequence). The CDR3 region is CASSQGRGFNSPLHF. The CDR3 region has the DNA TGTGCAAGCAGCCAAGGTCGGGGATTCAATTCACCCCTCCACTTT.

This clonotype was detected only a few times. The rearrangement joins TRBV5-1 to TRBJ2-3; D ambiguous. CDR3 length: 14 amino acids. Germline-derived CDR1 and CDR2 are SGHRS and YFSETQ. Trimming pared 3 bases from V and 1 base from J, leaving 9 bases between. In DNA form, the CDR3 reads TGCGCCAGCAGCTACTCTGCAGGCACAGATACGCAGTATTTT. Translating gives CASSYSAGTDTQYF.

This clonotype occurred a few times. The genes are TRBV3-1 and TRBJ1-1; 11 bases map to TRBD1. Per germline, CDR1 LGHDT and CDR2 YNNKEL (reference sequence). The CDR3 has 15 residues. V trimming: 5 bases; J trimming: 4 bases; junction bases outside the gene matches: 6. CDR3 sequence reads: CASSATGTGGTEAFF. The CDR3 DNA reads TGTGCCAGCAGCGCTACCGGGACAGGGGGCACTGAAGCTTTCTTT.

The chain carries TRBV12-3 or TRBV12-4 and TRBJ1-1; tentative D call: TRBD1 (5 bases). The CDR3 extends over 13 amino acids. Trimming took off 5 bases at V and 2 bases at J, with 9 bases between the two ends. For the CDR3, the DNA is TGTGCCAGCAGTGGGGGTCTAAACACTGAAGCTTTCTTT. Translated: CASSGGLNTEAFF.

The chain joins TRBV5-1 to TRBJ2-7; D perhaps matches TRBD1 (6 bases). There are 14 residues in the CDR3. The germline V gene has CDR1 SGHRS and CDR2 YFSETQ. Trimming cost V 1 base and J 2 bases, with 10 bases left between them. CDR3 residues: CASSLQGDTYEQYF. CDR3 nucleotides: TGCGCCAGCAGCTTGCAAGGGGACACCTACGAGCAGTACTTC. The variable domain in full, with the rest retrieved from reference TRBV5-1 and TRBJ2-7, is KAGVTQTPRYLIKTRGQQVTLSCSPISGHRSVSWYQQTPGQGLQFLFEYFSETQRNKGNFPGRFSGRQFSNSRSEMNVSTLELGDSALYLCASSLQGDTYEQYFGPGTRLTVT.

The table lists this clonotype with a few counts. The chain is built from TRBV5-1 and TRBJ2-2; D unclear. The ends were cut back, 3 bases at V and 4 bases at J, with 4 bases in the middle. The CDR3 loop spans 12 amino acids. The germline V gene has CDR1 SGHRS and CDR2 YFSETQ. This chain's CDR3 is CASSSSTGELFF. CDR3 DNA: TGCGCCAGCAGCTCATCCACCGGGGAGCTGTTTTTT.

The chain carries TRBV5-1 and TRBJ2-2; D may correspond to TRBD1 or TRBD2 (5 bases each). This CDR3 is 15 amino acids long. V was clipped by 0 bases and J by 7 bases, with 13 bases between them. The germline V gene has CDR1 SGHRS and CDR2 YFSETQ. The CDR3 reads CASSLDGGSIGELFF. Written as DNA, the CDR3 is TGCGCCAGCAGCTTGGATGGGGGTTCTATCGGGGAGCTGTTTTTT.

This clonotype was counted between two and nine times. The chain is built from TRBV7-2 and TRBJ2-1, with 8 bases identical to TRBD2. The CDR3 length is 14 residues. Germline lookup yields CDR1 SGHTA and CDR2 FQGNSA. The V segment lost 6 bases and the J segment 8 bases; nucleotides outside the gene matches: 9. The CDR3 region is CASRGKREIYEQFF. In nucleotides, the CDR3 is TGTGCCAGCAGAGGTAAGCGGGAGATTTATGAGCAGTTCTTC. Variable domain in full (rest from reference TRBV7-2 and TRBJ2-1): GAGVSQSPSNKVTEKGKDVELRCDPISGHTALYWYRQSLGQGLEFLIYFQGNSAPDKSGLPSDRFSAERTGGSVSTLTIQRTQQEDSAVYLCASRGKREIYEQFFGPGTRLTVL.

This clonotype has only a few counts. The chain recombines TRBV7-8 with TRBJ2-5; 8 bases line up with TRBD1. This CDR3 spans 15 amino acids. Germline V gene lookup returns CDR1 SGHVS and CDR2 FQNEAQ. V was pared by 1 base and J by 4 bases, with 5 bases of the junction left unmatched. CDR3 residues: CASSLGQGAGETQYF. CDR3 bases: TGTGCCAGCAGCTTAGGCCAGGGGGCGGGAGAGACCCAGTACTTC.

The J gene is TRBJ2-3, the V gene TRBV7-4; D uncertain. CDR1 is SGHVT and CDR2 is SQSDAQ in the germline V gene. This CDR3 spans 13 amino acids. The V gene lost 8 bases and the J gene lost 1 base, with 10 bases spanning the gap. This CDR3 is CASCSAGTDTQYF. For the CDR3, the DNA is TGTGCCAGCTGCTCGGCAGGCACAGATACGCAGTATTTT.

The sample holds a few counts of this clonotype. This chain uses TRBV6-5 with TRBJ2-7; the D is unclear. This CDR3 is 14 amino acids long. CDR1 MNHEY and CDR2 SVGAGI come from the germline V gene. The V end lost 5 bases, the J end lost 3 bases, and 14 bases lay between the germline ends. The CDR3 sequence: CASSPLDRNYEQYF. CDR3 nucleotide sequence: TGTGCCAGCAGTCCCCTGGACCGAAACTACGAGCAGTACTTC.

This clonotype has just a few counts. The chain employs TRBV12-3 or TRBV12-4 and TRBJ2-1, with TRBD1 matching over 8 bases. The CDR3 length is 16 residues. V was pared by 7 bases and J by 6 bases, with 14 bases of the junction left unmatched. The CDR3 nucleotides read TGTGCCAGCACCCTAGGGGGACAGGCGACACGCAATGAGCAGTTCTTC. Amino acids: CASTLGGQATRNEQFF.

This chain links TRBV5-1 with TRBJ2-1; 7 nucleotides agree with TRBD1. Germline V gives CDR1 SGHRS, CDR2 YFSETQ. The V and J ends lost 4 bases and 2 bases, in that order; junction bases with no gene match: 6. This CDR3 is 15 amino acids long. CDR3 DNA sequence: TGCGCCAGCAGCCGTAACAGGGGACCCTACAATGAGCAGTTCTTC. Its translation is CASSRNRGPYNEQFF. The variable domain in full, with the rest retrieved from reference TRBV5-1 and TRBJ2-1, is KAGVTQTPRYLIKTRGQQVTLSCSPISGHRSVSWYQQTPGQGLQFLFEYFSETQRNKGNFPGRFSGRQFSNSRSEMNVSTLELGDSALYLCASSRNRGPYNEQFFGPGTRLTVL.

The table lists this clonotype with a few counts. This rearrangement joins TRBV2 to TRBJ2-5; TRBD2 matches 8 bases. The junction had 4 bases not matched to a gene; V was cut back by 4 bases and J by 3 bases. This CDR3 spans 14 amino acids. Germline CDR1 reads SNHLY; CDR2 reads FYNNEI. CDR3 region: CASSAPTSEETQYF. The CDR3, as DNA: TGTGCCAGCAGTGCTCCGACTAGCGAAGAGACCCAGTACTTC.

Only a few counts were recorded for this clonotype. This chain joins TRBV5-5 and TRBJ2-5; the D gene is possibly TRBD1 (5 bases). From germline, CDR1 is SGHKS and CDR2 YYEKEE (reference sequence). The CDR3 covers 13 residues. V gave up 1 base and J gave up 2 bases, with 6 bases separating them. In DNA, the CDR3 is TGTGCCAGCAGCTTGCAGGGTCAAGAGACCCAGTACTTC. Its translation is CASSLQGQETQYF. Combining the CDR3 with reference TRBV5-5 and TRBJ2-5 gives the whole variable domain DAGVTQSPTHLIKTRGQQVTLRCSPISGHKSVSWYQQVLGQGPQFIFQYYEKEERGRGNFPDRFSARQFPNYSSELNVNALLLGDSALYLCASSLQGQETQYFGPGTRLLVL.

Only a few counts were recorded for this clonotype. The V gene is TRBV7-9, the J gene TRBJ2-1, with TRBD2 identical over 14 bases. The germline V gene encodes CDR1 SEHNR and CDR2 FQNEAQ (reference sequence). The CDR3 contains 15 residues. J was trimmed by 15 bases and V by 4 bases; bases with no gene match: 11. The CDR3 here is CASSSPGLAGAPGFF. Here the CDR3 DNA reads TGTGCCAGCAGCTCACCGGGACTAGCGGGGGCTCCTGGGTTCTTC.

V gene TRBV5-1 combines with J gene TRBJ2-2, with TRBD1 as a possible D gene (5 bases). V was shortened by 3 bases and J by 6 bases, with 18 bases between the two germline ends. The germline gives CDR1 SGHRS, CDR2 YFSETQ. The CDR3 has 16 amino acids. The CDR3 nucleotides are TGCGCCAGCAGCTCGTGGAGCTCGGTGGGGCCCGGGGAGCTGTTTTTT. Its translation: CASSSWSSVGPGELFF.

This clonotype was counted between two and nine times. The chain employs TRBV21-1 and TRBJ2-7; the table's D call, TRBD2, was not checked against the DNA. TRBV21-1 is noted as a pseudogene. The CDR3 covers 15 residues. CDR3 sequence (DNA): TGTGCCAGCAGCAAAGAGCGGGATAGCGAAAAGGCGCAGTACTTC. Translated, it gives CASSKERDSEKAQYF.

The CDR3 region is CASRPHRVLTQYF. In DNA, the CDR3 is TGTGCCAGCCGCCCCCACAGGGTTTTGACGCAGTATTTT. The J gene is TRBJ2-3, the V gene TRBV6-5; possibly TRBD1 for D (6 bases). The CDR3 length is 13 residues. With 8 bases removed from V and 9 bases from J, the gap between germline ends came to 18 bases. CDR1 MNHEY and CDR2 SVGAGI come from the germline V gene.

Ten or more counts support this clonotype. The chain employs TRBV18 and TRBJ1-1, with 7 bases matching TRBD1. This CDR3 spans 16 amino acids. Germline trimming cut 3 bases from V and 3 bases from J; bases unmatched to any gene: 10. Germline CDR1 is KGHSH and CDR2 is LQKENI. DNA for the CDR3: TGTGCCAGCTCACCGACTGGGACAGTCCGGGACACTGAAGCTTTCTTT. It specifies CASSPTGTVRDTEAFF.

This clonotype was seen more than once but under ten times. This rearrangement joins TRBV4-3 to TRBJ2-7; 7 nucleotides line up with TRBD2. Germline V gene lookup returns CDR1 LGHNA and CDR2 YSLEER. This CDR3 spans 16 amino acids. V shed 3 bases and J 5 bases; nucleotides not matched to a gene: 13. CDR3 protein: CASSHIVTSRFDEQYF. CDR3 nucleotide sequence: TGCGCCAGCAGCCATATAGTGACTAGCAGGTTCGACGAGCAGTACTTC.

This chain connects TRBV5-1 to TRBJ2-7; D tentatively reads TRBD1 or TRBD2 (5 bases each). V was pared by 5 bases and J by 2 bases, with 32 bases between. The CDR3 is 20 residues long. CDR1 is SGHRS, CDR2 YFSETQ, per germline. The CDR3 sequence: CASSHRPPGGDTGLTYEQYF. CDR3 DNA sequence: TGCGCCAGCAGTCACCGCCCGCCTGGGGGTGATACGGGGCTTACCTACGAGCAGTACTTC.